This is a list of T cell receptor beta chains from one sample in a study of blood T cell repertoires in COVID-19. Clones were read by immunoSEQ multiplex PCR, and TCRdb kept only the in-frame ones, dropping some. The table includes about 210,000 clones, approximately 86% detected once. Sequencing was carried out using PBMCs or T cells enriched from blood (not recorded which). Source of these receptors: a woman in her twenties or thirties who had been exposed to COVID-19. CDR3s include the opening cysteine and the closing phenylalanine or tryptophan. D genes are given only for firm matches. Only some rows state a clone size, as once, few, many or a class for expanded clones.

TRBJ1-2	.	once	TRBV9	CASSVANSYGYTF	TGTGCCAGCAGCGTAGCGAACAGCTATGGCTACACCTTC
TRBJ2-2	.	.	TRBV9	CASSVGLPRGTGELFF	TGTGCCAGCAGCGTAGGTCTCCCCAGGGGCACCGGGGAGCTGTTTTTT
TRBJ2-3	.	.	TRBV19	CASSGAATRTDTQYF	TGTGCCAGTAGTGGGGCAGCAACTCGCACAGATACGCAGTATTTT
TRBJ2-1	.	.	TRBV9	CASSVIGGSYNEQFF	TGTGCCAGCAGCGTAATTGGCGGCTCCTACAATGAGCAGTTCTTC
TRBJ2-7	.	.	TRBV19	CASSISHPSYEQYF	TGTGCCAGTAGTATATCCCATCCCTCCTACGAGCAGTACTTC
TRBJ2-1	TRBD1	few	TRBV5-4	CASSLQGVGNEQFF	TGTGCCAGCAGCTTACAGGGGGTGGGGAATGAGCAGTTCTTC
TRBJ1-2	TRBD1	.	TRBV15	CATSRGQGINYGYTF	TGTGCCACCAGCAGGGGACAGGGGATTAACTATGGCTACACCTTC
TRBJ2-7	TRBD1	.	TRBV14	CASSQDFPGWGTGSYEQYF	TGTGCCAGCAGCCAAGATTTTCCGGGGTGGGGGACAGGTTCCTACGAGCAGTACTTC
TRBJ2-2	TRBD2	.	TRBV19	CASNPGLVLNTGELFF	TGTGCCAGTAATCCAGGACTAGTCTTGAACACCGGGGAGCTGTTTTTT
TRBJ2-7	.	.	TRBV18	CASSRGFQDEQYF	TGTGCCAGCTCAAGGGGCTTTCAGGACGAGCAGTACTTC
TRBJ1-1	.	.	TRBV29-1	CSVEGPEGTEAFF	TGCAGCGTTGAAGGGCCCGAGGGCACTGAAGCTTTCTTT
TRBJ2-7	TRBD1	.	TRBV9	CASSVEDRVYEQYF	TGTGCCAGCAGCGTAGAGGACAGGGTCTACGAGCAGTACTTC
TRBJ1-6	.	.	TRBV12-3/TRBV12-4	CASSAGWDSPLHF	TGTGCCAGCAGTGCAGGGTGGGATTCACCCCTCCACTTT
TRBJ1-2	TRBD1	.	TRBV30	CAETGWYGYTF	TGTGCCGAGACAGGGTGGTATGGCTACACCTTC
TRBJ1-1	.	.	TRBV7-2	CASSPQSVTEAFF	TGTGCCAGCAGCCCCCAGTCAGTCACTGAAGCTTTCTTT
TRBJ1-2	TRBD1	.	TRBV15	CATSSLDRGLRANYGYTF	TGTGCCACCAGCAGTCTCGACAGGGGCCTAAGGGCTAACTATGGCTACACCTTC
TRBJ1-6	.	.	TRBV6-5	CASSLLGGENSPLHF	TGTGCCAGCAGTCTCTTGGGGGGAGAGAATTCACCCCTCCACTTT
TRBJ1-4	TRBD1	.	TRBV5-6	CASSLGNRGQGEKLFF	TGTGCCAGCAGCTTGGGCAACAGGGGGCAGGGAGAAAAACTGTTTTTT
TRBJ1-6	.	.	TRBV7-9	CASSLRGNNSPLHF	TGTGCCAGCAGCTTACGGGGTAATAATTCACCCCTCCACTTT
TRBJ2-2	TRBD2	many	TRBV27	CASSERGAGELFF	TGTGCCAGCAGTGAGCGGGGGGCCGGGGAGCTGTTTTTT
TRBJ2-3	TRBD1	.	TRBV10-3	CAIRGTGAPDTQYF	TGTGCCATCAGAGGGACAGGGGCCCCAGATACGCAGTATTTT
TRBJ2-3	TRBD2	.	TRBV10-1	CASSEASGNTDTQYF	TGCGCCAGCAGTGAAGCTAGCGGGAACACAGATACGCAGTATTTT
TRBJ2-7	.	.	TRBV11-3	CASSLGPGEPGYEQYF	TGTGCCAGCAGCTTAGGGCCAGGGGAACCTGGGTACGAGCAGTACTTC
TRBJ1-2	.	.	TRBV3-1/TRBV3-2	CASSPRQPANYGYTF	TGTGCCAGCAGCCCCCGACAGCCAGCTAACTATGGCTACACCTTC
TRBJ2-5	.	few	TRBV19	CASSIGRGETQYF	TGTGCCAGTAGTATCGGCAGGGGCGAGACCCAGTACTTC
TRBJ2-1	.	few	TRBV5-4	CASSLVTGSYNEQFF	TGTGCCAGCAGCTTGGTGACAGGCTCCTACAATGAGCAGTTCTTC
TRBJ1-4	.	once	TRBV3-1/TRBV3-2	CASSQLQGGGEKLFF	TGTGCCAGCAGCCAATTACAAGGCGGGGGGGAAAAACTGTTTTTT
TRBJ2-7	TRBD1	.	TRBV5-6	CASRLAGQGFLEQYF	TGTGCCAGCAGATTGGCGGGACAGGGGTTTTTAGAGCAGTACTTC
TRBJ1-5	TRBD1	.	TRBV5-6	CASSLLEQGSRGNQPQHF	TGTGCCAGCAGCTTGTTGGAACAGGGGAGTCGGGGCAATCAGCCCCAGCATTTT
TRBJ2-6	.	.	TRBV28	CASQEQRSSGANVLTF	TGTGCCAGCCAGGAACAACGCAGCTCTGGGGCCAACGTCCTGACTTTC
TRBJ2-3	.	.	TRBV7-6	CASSFVPPARSTAAVSTDTQYF	TGTGCCAGCAGCTTCGTACCTCCCGCGCGGTCGACAGCCGCAGTGAGCACAGATACGCAGTATTTT
TRBJ2-4	TRBD2	once	TRBV2	CASSEARAGGADF	TGTGCCAGCAGTGAAGCTCGAGCGGGGGGAGCGGACTTC
TRBJ2-1	TRBD2	.	TRBV5-1	CASSAGTSLHEQFF	TGCGCCAGCAGCGCCGGGACTAGCCTGCATGAGCAGTTCTTC
TRBJ2-6	.	once	TRBV5-6	CASSLVPGTSSSGANVLTF	TGTGCCAGCAGCTTGGTGCCCGGGACTTCGAGCTCTGGGGCCAACGTCCTGACTTTC
TRBJ1-3	.	few	TRBV30	CAWSVSGLSGNTIYF	TGTGCCTGGAGTGTAAGTGGCCTCTCTGGAAACACCATATATTTT
TRBJ2-7	.	once	TRBV19	CASSIGPSSEQYF	TGTGCCAGTAGTATAGGCCCTAGCAGCGAGCAGTACTTC
TRBJ2-3	TRBD2	.	TRBV19	CASSSGRQLGADTQYF	TGTGCCAGTAGTAGCGGGAGGCAATTGGGAGCAGATACGCAGTATTTT
TRBJ1-2	.	.	TRBV5-6	CASSQSQGFFYGYTF	TGTGCCAGCAGCCAAAGTCAGGGATTTTTCTATGGCTACACCTTC
TRBJ1-5	.	.	TRBV2	CASSEIDPISNQPQHF	TGTGCCAGCAGTGAAATCGATCCTATTAGCAATCAGCCCCAGCATTTT
TRBJ1-5	TRBD1	.	TRBV7-9	CASSSGVQGFYQPQHF	TGTGCCAGCAGCTCGGGGGTACAGGGGTTTTATCAGCCCCAGCATTTT
TRBJ1-2	.	.	TRBV2	CASSEWWAGNYGYTF	TGTGCCAGCAGTGAATGGTGGGCAGGGAACTATGGCTACACCTTC
TRBJ1-4	.	.	TRBV10-3	CAISEYLGVTNEKLFF	TGTGCCATCAGTGAATATTTAGGGGTTACTAATGAAAAACTGTTTTTT
TRBJ2-7	.	once	TRBV2	CARESRGTYEQYF	TGTGCCAGAGAAAGCAGGGGTACCTACGAGCAGTACTTC
TRBJ2-1	TRBD2	once	TRBV28	CASSLWWGGKNEQFF	TGTGCCAGCAGTTTATGGTGGGGGGGTAAAAATGAGCAGTTCTTC
TRBJ2-7	.	once	TRBV15	CATRTNLMAYEQYF	TGTGCCACCCGGACAAATTTAATGGCCTACGAGCAGTACTTC
TRBJ1-2	.	.	TRBV6-1	CASSEFPGVANYGYTF	TGTGCCAGCAGTGAATTCCCAGGGGTCGCTAACTATGGCTACACCTTC
TRBJ1-1	.	.	TRBV5-1	CASSSRRTGMNTEAFF	TGCGCCAGCAGCTCTAGACGAACAGGAATGAACACTGAAGCTTTCTTT
TRBJ1-1	.	.	TRBV5-1	CASSFDGVFAEAFF	TGCGCCAGCAGCTTTGACGGGGTTTTTGCTGAAGCTTTCTTT
TRBJ2-7	.	.	TRBV14	CASSHPAGHATYEQYF	TGTGCCAGCAGCCATCCCGCAGGACACGCAACCTACGAGCAGTACTTC
TRBJ2-3	TRBD2	.	TRBV9	CASNSGAITDTQYF	TGTGCCAGCAATAGCGGGGCTATCACAGATACGCAGTATTTT
TRBJ1-1	.	.	TRBV19	CASSMSGNSDTEAFF	TGTGCCAGTAGCATGTCCGGGAATTCCGACACTGAAGCTTTCTTT
TRBJ1-1	.	.	TRBV5-1	CASSFQGTTEAFF	TGCGCCAGCAGCTTTCAGGGAACTACTGAAGCTTTCTTT
TRBJ2-1	TRBD2	.	TRBV5-1	CASSKGLAGDNEQFF	TGCGCCAGCTCGAAGGGACTAGCGGGGGATAATGAGCAGTTCTTC
TRBJ2-1	TRBD2	.	TRBV7-8	CASSLTGTSGGNEQFF	TGTGCCAGCAGCTTAACCGGGACTAGCGGGGGGAATGAGCAGTTCTTC
TRBJ1-1	TRBD1	.	TRBV5-1	CASSGSQGIVTEAFF	TGCGCCAGCAGCGGATCACAGGGGATCGTTACTGAAGCTTTCTTT